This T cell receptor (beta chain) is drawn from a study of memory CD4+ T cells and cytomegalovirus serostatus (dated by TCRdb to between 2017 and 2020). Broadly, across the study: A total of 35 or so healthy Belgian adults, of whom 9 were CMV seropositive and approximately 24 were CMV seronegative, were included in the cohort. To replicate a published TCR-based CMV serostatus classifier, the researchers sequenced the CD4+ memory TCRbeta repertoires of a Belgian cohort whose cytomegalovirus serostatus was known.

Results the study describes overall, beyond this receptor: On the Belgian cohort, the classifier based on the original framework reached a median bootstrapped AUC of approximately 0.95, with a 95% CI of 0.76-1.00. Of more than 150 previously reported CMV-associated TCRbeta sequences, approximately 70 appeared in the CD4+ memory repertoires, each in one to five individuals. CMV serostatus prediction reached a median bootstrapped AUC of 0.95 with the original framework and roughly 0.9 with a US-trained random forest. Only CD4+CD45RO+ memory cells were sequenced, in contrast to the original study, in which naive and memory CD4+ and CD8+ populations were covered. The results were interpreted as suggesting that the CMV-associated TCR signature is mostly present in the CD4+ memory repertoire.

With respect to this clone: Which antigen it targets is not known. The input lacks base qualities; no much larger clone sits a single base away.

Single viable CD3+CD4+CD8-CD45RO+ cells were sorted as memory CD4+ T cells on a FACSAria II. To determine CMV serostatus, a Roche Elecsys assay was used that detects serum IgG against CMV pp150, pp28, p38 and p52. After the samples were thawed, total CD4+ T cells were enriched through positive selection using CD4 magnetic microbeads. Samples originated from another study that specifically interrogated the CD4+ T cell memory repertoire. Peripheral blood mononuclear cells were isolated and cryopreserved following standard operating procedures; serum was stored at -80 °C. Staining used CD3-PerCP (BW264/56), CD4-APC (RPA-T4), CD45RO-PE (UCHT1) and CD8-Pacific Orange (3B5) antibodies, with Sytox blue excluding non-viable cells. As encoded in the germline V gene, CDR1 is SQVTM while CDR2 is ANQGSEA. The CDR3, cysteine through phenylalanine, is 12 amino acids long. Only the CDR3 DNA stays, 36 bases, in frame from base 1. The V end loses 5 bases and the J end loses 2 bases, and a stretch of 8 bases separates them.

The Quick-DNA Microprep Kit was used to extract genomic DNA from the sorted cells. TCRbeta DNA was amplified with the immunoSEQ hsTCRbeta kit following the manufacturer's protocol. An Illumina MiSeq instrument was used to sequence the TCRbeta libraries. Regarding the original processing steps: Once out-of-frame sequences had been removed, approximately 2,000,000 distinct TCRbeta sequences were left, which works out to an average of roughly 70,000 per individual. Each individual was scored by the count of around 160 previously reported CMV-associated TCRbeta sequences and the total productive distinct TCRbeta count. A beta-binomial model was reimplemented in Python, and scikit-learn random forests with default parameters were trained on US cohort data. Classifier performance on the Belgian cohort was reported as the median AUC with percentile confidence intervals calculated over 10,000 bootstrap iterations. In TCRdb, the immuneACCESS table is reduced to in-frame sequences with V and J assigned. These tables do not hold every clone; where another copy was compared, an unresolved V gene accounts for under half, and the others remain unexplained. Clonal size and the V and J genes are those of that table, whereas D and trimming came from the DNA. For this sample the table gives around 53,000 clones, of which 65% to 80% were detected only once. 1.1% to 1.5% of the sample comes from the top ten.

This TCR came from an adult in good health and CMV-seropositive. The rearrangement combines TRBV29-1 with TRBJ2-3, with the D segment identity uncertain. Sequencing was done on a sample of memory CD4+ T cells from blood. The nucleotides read TGCAGCGTTTTGTGGGTCACAGATACGCAGTATTTT. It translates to CSVLWVTDTQYF.